These 30 T cell receptor beta chains originate from one sample sequenced in a study of blood T cell repertoires in COVID-19. Profiled with immunoSEQ multiplex PCR; TCRdb holds only in-frame clones, not every one. The top ten hold over 7.5% of the sample, which has 150,000 to 200,000 clones, roughly 82% seen once. Material for sequencing was peripheral blood. The receptors were gathered from a woman in her sixties or seventies with acute or convalescent COVID-19.

The chain recombines TRBV7-9 with TRBJ1-6; D unclear. This CDR3 contains 16 residues. V lost 5 bases and J lost 7, with 18 bases in between. Germline assignment: CDR1 SEHNR and CDR2 FQNEAQ (reference sequence). This CDR3 reads CASSPGRGVENSPLHF. CDR3 DNA: TGTGCCAGCAGCCCCGGTCGGGGAGTGGAAAATTCACCCCTCCACTTT.

The chain has TRBV29-1 and TRBJ2-3, with D perhaps TRBD2 (6 bases). V was clipped by 4 bases and J by 2 bases, with 16 bases between them. CDR1 is SQVTM, CDR2 ANQGSEA, per germline. The CDR3 spans 15 residues. CDR3 region: CSVGGQGGDTDTQYF. The CDR3 DNA is TGCAGCGTTGGGGGTCAGGGCGGGGACACAGATACGCAGTATTTT.

The rearrangement uses TRBV25-1 and TRBJ2-3; TRBD2 might be the D (6 bases). The germline V and J ends were trimmed by 2 bases and 4 bases, with 10 bases remaining between them. Germline CDR1 MGHDK, CDR2 SYGVNS. This CDR3 contains 14 residues. CDR3: CASSEQRVPDTQYF. CDR3 in DNA: TGTGCCAGCAGTGAACAGCGGGTCCCAGATACGCAGTATTTT.

This chain uses TRBV6-1 with TRBJ1-2; D unresolved. V was pared by 0 bases and J by 4 bases, with 12 bases between. Germline CDR1 reads MNHNS; CDR2 reads SASEGT. The length of the CDR3 is 15 residues. The CDR3 sequence is CASSEASRNLYGYTF. The CDR3 nucleotides read TGTGCCAGCAGTGAAGCGTCGCGGAACCTCTATGGCTACACCTTC.

The CDR3 DNA reads as TGTGCCACCAGTGATTTCGCCTTGGACAACTCCTATGGCTACACCTTC. It specifies CATSDFALDNSYGYTF. V is TRBV24-1 and J is TRBJ1-2; possibly TRBD1 for D (5 bases). Germline CDR1 reads KGHDR; CDR2 reads SFDVKD. The germline V and J ends were trimmed by 1 base and 4 bases, with 15 bases remaining between them. CDR3 length equals 16 residues.

This clone occurred once. The rearrangement joins TRBV7-2 to TRBJ2-7; D is possibly TRBD2 (6 bases). The CDR3 contains 16 residues. Trimming shortened V by 2 bases and J by 2 bases, and 16 bases separated the two germline ends. Per germline, CDR1 SGHTA and CDR2 FQGNSA. The CDR3 is CASSLNGNRGTYEQYF. The CDR3, as DNA: TGTGCCAGCAGCTTAAATGGGAACCGGGGGACCTACGAGCAGTACTTC.

Here the CDR3 reads CASSPTSGFKYEQYF. In nucleotides, the CDR3 is TGCGCCAGCAGCCCGACAAGCGGGTTCAAATACGAGCAGTACTTC. The chain combines TRBV5-1 with TRBJ2-7, with D maybe TRBD2 (6 bases). V was shortened by 4 bases and J by 4 bases, with 18 bases between the two germline ends. This CDR3 comprises 15 residues. Germline CDR1 is SGHRS and CDR2 is YFSETQ.

A few counts support this clone. Other nucleotide sequences from this sample produce the same CDR3. The chain carries TRBV6-6 and TRBJ2-5, with TRBD1 matching 8 bases. Looked up from germline, CDR1 is MNHNY and CDR2 is SVGAGI (reference sequence). The trim removed 5 bases at V and 1 base at J, leaving 0 bases unmatched. This CDR3 has 13 amino acids. In DNA, the CDR3 is TGTGCCAGCAGTGGACAGGGCCAAGAGACCCAGTACTTC. This gives the protein CASSGQGQETQYF.

The chain has TRBV10-3 and TRBJ2-5, with 10 bases fitting TRBD1. Trimming cost V 2 bases and J 3 bases; bases outside gene matches: 21. Germline CDR1 reads ENHRY; CDR2 reads SYGVKD. The CDR3 is 21 residues long. This CDR3 reads CAISEPIPGQGISHREETQYF. CDR3 bases: TGTGCCATCAGTGAGCCAATACCGGGACAGGGGATTTCGCACCGAGAAGAGACCCAGTACTTC.

This clone was observed a few times. The CDR3 reads CASSQDRVAGGPGSYNEQFF. CDR3 DNA: TGCGCCAGCAGCCAAGATAGGGTAGCGGGAGGGCCCGGGTCCTACAATGAGCAGTTCTTC. This sequence joins TRBV4-1 and TRBJ2-1, with 11 bases lining up with TRBD2. This CDR3 spans 20 amino acids. Germline values: CDR1 MGHRA, CDR2 YSYEKL. V lost 0 bases to trimming and J lost 1 base; unmatched junction nucleotides: 11.

The J gene is TRBJ2-1, the V gene TRBV2, with 7 bases identical to TRBD2. The CDR3 contains 15 residues. V lost 2 bases, J lost 10 bases, and 11 bases stayed unmatched. Germline V gene sequence: CDR1 SNHLY, CDR2 FYNNEI. This CDR3 is CASSESRRTSAEQFF. CDR3 sequence (DNA): TGTGCCAGCAGTGAAAGTAGGAGGACTAGTGCCGAGCAGTTCTTC.

The chain joins TRBV19 to TRBJ2-1; a weak D match, TRBD1 (5 bases). Germline lookup yields CDR1 LNHDA and CDR2 SQIVND (reference sequence). The V and J ends lost 4 bases and 6 bases respectively, with 7 bases between them. The CDR3 runs to 12 residues. The DNA for the CDR3 is TGTGCCAGTAGTACCCAGGGCAATGAGCAGTTCTTC. This encodes CASSTQGNEQFF.

The chain couples TRBV28 to TRBJ1-2; D not resolved. The CDR3 sequence is 13 residues long. Trimming cost V 5 bases and J 3 bases, with 10 bases left between them. Germline V gene sequence: CDR1 MDHEN, CDR2 SYDVKM. The CDR3, as DNA: TGTGCCAGCAGTCCCCCCCCTTACTATGGCTACACCTTC. This codes for CASSPPPYYGYTF.

In its sample, this clone was seen once. The V gene is TRBV6-2 or TRBV6-3, the J gene TRBJ2-1; no clear D gene. This CDR3 region has 11 residues. Trimming shortened V by 6 bases and J by 5 bases, and 5 bases separated the two germline ends. Germline V gene sequence: CDR1 MNHEY, CDR2 SVGEGT. The DNA for the CDR3 is TGTGCCAGCAGCTTCGACAATGAGCAGTTCTTC. It is translated as CASSFDNEQFF.

The CDR3, as DNA: TGTGCCAGCAGCTTAGAAGTGCAGGGTTTTGATACGCAGTATTTT. This translates into CASSLEVQGFDTQYF. The chain links TRBV11-2 to TRBJ2-3; maybe TRBD1 (5 bases). Deletions cut 0 bases from V and 6 bases from J, with 13 bases between. The CDR3 is 15 residues long. In germline, CDR1 is SGHAT, CDR2 FQNNGV.

The chain employs TRBV9 and TRBJ2-1, with D possibly TRBD2 on 6 matching bases. V shed 0 bases and J shed 10 bases, with 14 bases lying between them. This CDR3 is built from 14 residues. Germline V gene sequence: CDR1 SGDLS, CDR2 YYNGEE. The DNA for the CDR3 is TGTGCCAGCAGCGTAGCACCCCCTAGCGAGGAGCAGTTCTTC. Its protein product is CASSVAPPSEEQFF.

CDR3 loop: CASTLTSGNSYNEQFF. Written as DNA, the CDR3 is TGTGCCAGCACCTTGACTAGCGGGAACTCCTACAATGAGCAGTTCTTC. The chain combines TRBV27 with TRBJ2-1; 11 bases are a match to TRBD2. Trimming at V came to 7 bases and at J to 0 bases, leaving 5 bases not matched to a gene. Germline assignment: CDR1 MNHEY and CDR2 SMNVEV (reference sequence). The CDR3 runs 16 residues.

The gene calls are TRBV30 and TRBJ1-1, with a tentative D call TRBD1 (6 bases). Trimming left V 1 base short and J 7 bases short, with 16 bases between. This CDR3 is built from 14 residues. Germline CDR1 is GTSNPN and CDR2 is SVGIG (reference sequence). This CDR3 is CAWSGLTGVNEAFF. The CDR3, as DNA: TGTGCCTGGAGTGGGTTGACAGGCGTAAATGAAGCTTTCTTT.

This chain joins TRBV12-3 or TRBV12-4 and TRBJ2-7; D is unclear. Trimming pared 5 bases from V and 3 bases from J, leaving 11 bases between. The CDR3 has 13 amino acids. The CDR3: CASSPRSFYEQYF. DNA for the CDR3: TGTGCCAGCAGTCCCCGTAGTTTCTACGAGCAGTACTTC.

This clone was seen a single time. The chain links TRBV7-6 to TRBJ2-7; the D is unclear. Germline loops: CDR1 SGHVS, CDR2 FNYEAQ. This CDR3 spans 15 amino acids. V was pared by 7 bases and J by 2 bases, with 18 bases between. The CDR3 sequence: CASTPVPQSPYEQYF. The CDR3 coding sequence is TGTGCCAGCACCCCAGTCCCACAGAGTCCCTACGAGCAGTACTTC.

This clone was detected only a few times. The chain joins TRBV11-2 to TRBJ1-2; D gene unclear. V was clipped by 4 bases and J by 1 base, with 10 bases between them. Germline-derived CDR1 and CDR2 are SGHAT and FQNNGV. There are 14 residues in the CDR3. The CDR3 reads CASSSGVLNYGYTF. The CDR3 DNA reads as TGTGCCAGCAGCTCGGGAGTTCTTAACTATGGCTACACCTTC.

This chain connects TRBV19 to TRBJ2-6; D unresolved. The CDR3 has 15 amino acids. V shed 3 bases and J shed 1 base, with 7 bases lying between them. Germline-derived CDR1 and CDR2 are LNHDA and SQIVND (reference sequence). This CDR3 reads CASSISSSGANVLTF. The CDR3 nucleotides read TGTGCCAGTAGTATTTCCTCTTCTGGGGCCAACGTCCTGACTTTC.

The chain couples TRBV3-1 (or the pseudogene TRBV3-2) to TRBJ2-3; TRBD1 might be the D (5 bases). There are 13 residues in the CDR3. V dropped 5 bases and J dropped 2 bases, with 8 bases sitting between them. CDR1 LGHDT and CDR2 YNNKEL come from the germline V gene (reference sequence). The DNA of the CDR3 is TGTGCCAGCAGCATAGGGGCCACAGATACGCAGTATTTT. Amino acids: CASSIGATDTQYF.

The chain carries TRBV19 and TRBJ2-2; 7 nucleotides align to TRBD1. Germline trimming cut 7 bases from V and 2 bases from J; bases unmatched to any gene: 4. CDR1 LNHDA and CDR2 SQIVND come from the germline V gene (reference sequence). This CDR3 has 14 amino acids. The CDR3 nucleotides are TGTGCCAGTAAGGGGACAGCCAACACCGGGGAGCTGTTTTTT. This encodes CASKGTANTGELFF. The entire variable domain, with the rest obtained from reference TRBV19 and TRBJ2-2, is as follows: DGGITQSPKYLFRKEGQNVTLSCEQNLNHDAMYWYRQDPGQGLRLIYYSQIVNDFQKGDIAEGYSVSREKKESFPLTVTSAQKNPTAFYLCASKGTANTGELFFGEGSRLTVL.

V usage is TRBV10-2 and J usage is TRBJ2-5, with D unresolved. The V end was cut by 7 bases, the J end by 0 bases, with 3 bases between. The CDR3 contains 11 residues. Germline CDR1 and CDR2: WSHSY and SAAADI. In DNA form, the CDR3 reads TGCGCCAGCACAGACCAAGAGACCCAGTACTTC. Translation: CASTDQETQYF.

The chain recombines TRBV5-8 with TRBJ1-4, with unresolved D. V lost 1 base, J lost 4 bases, and 23 bases lay in between. The CDR3 covers 19 residues. In germline, CDR1 is SGHTS, CDR2 YDEGEE. The CDR3 loop is CASSLHLGPQRFRNEKLFF. CDR3 DNA sequence: TGTGCCAGCAGCTTGCATTTGGGCCCCCAAAGGTTCCGTAATGAAAAACTGTTTTTT.

This clone appeared a single time. This sequence joins TRBV6-2 or TRBV6-3 and TRBJ2-2; D is undetermined. CDR3 size: 15 residues. The V end lost 7 bases, the J end lost 3 bases, and 15 bases lay between the germline ends. The germline V gene encodes CDR1 MNHEY and CDR2 SVGEGT. In nucleotides, the CDR3 is TGTGCCAGCATCCCTCCTGGGCTATACACCGGGGAGCTGTTTTTT. Translating gives CASIPPGLYTGELFF.

V gene TRBV19 combines with J gene TRBJ1-5; TRBD1 matches 7 bases. The CDR3 totals 14 residues. Germline CDR1 and CDR2: LNHDA and SQIVND (reference sequence). V dropped 8 bases and J dropped 6; count of bases not matched to a gene: 10. CDR3 region: CASRVDRDPQPQHF. CDR3 sequence (DNA): TGTGCCAGTCGGGTCGACAGGGACCCTCAGCCCCAGCATTTT.

This clone was counted between two and nine times. The chain recombines TRBV28 with TRBJ2-3; TRBD1 is a possible D gene (5 bases). The CDR3 runs to 15 residues. With 4 bases removed from V and 0 bases from J, the gap between germline ends came to 11 bases. Germline V gives CDR1 MDHEN, CDR2 SYDVKM. CDR3 bases: TGTGCCAGCAGTTCCTACCAGGGCAGCACAGATACGCAGTATTTT. It translates to CASSSYQGSTDTQYF.

The rearrangement joins TRBV19 to TRBJ1-2, with D possibly TRBD1 on 5 matching bases. The CDR3 is made up of 16 amino acids. Germline V lookup: CDR1 LNHDA, CDR2 SQIVND (reference sequence). The V and J ends lost 5 bases and 4 bases respectively, with 20 bases between them. For the CDR3, the DNA is TGTGCCAGTAGTCGTTACGTGGCGACAGACATCTATGGCTACACCTTC. Its protein product is CASSRYVATDIYGYTF.